The 14 T cell receptor beta chains listed next were all sequenced from one sample in a study of T cell clonotyping in hematopoietic cell transplantation. Method: immunoSEQ multiplex PCR; TCRdb's copy keeps in-frame clones and lacks some. The sample includes 15,000 or so clones, around 97% of them seen just once. The sample was peripheral blood mononuclear cells, taken 30 days after allogeneic stem cell transplant. The receptors come from a female patient in her fifties who had an allogeneic stem cell transplant from an unrelated donor, so T cells may come from the graft donor. Some clones in this sample may be carry-over from other donors' samples.

The rearrangement joins TRBV23-1 to TRBJ1-6; D is perhaps TRBD1 (6 bases). TRBV23-1 counts as an open reading frame of uncertain function. This CDR3 is built from 15 residues. Trimming removed 2 bases at V and 5 bases at J, with 10 bases between. This CDR3 reads CASSQDRNDNSPLHF. For the CDR3, the DNA is TGCGCCAGCAGTCAAGACAGGAATGATAATTCACCCCTCCACTTT.

The chain employs TRBV21-1 and TRBJ1-1; the DNA was not compared with TRBD1, the D call given in the table. TRBV21-1 is a recognized pseudogene. There are 15 residues in the CDR3. Here the CDR3 DNA reads TGTGCCAGCAAGGTTGTAGGGGTCCCGAACACTGAAGCTTTCTTT. Translating gives CASKVVGVPNTEAFF.

The count of this clone is one. The chain employs TRBV6-5 and TRBJ1-6; D is perhaps TRBD1 (5 bases). The CDR3 spans 16 residues. Germline V lookup: CDR1 MNHEY, CDR2 SVGAGI. V was clipped by 2 bases and J by 0 bases, with 8 bases between them. CDR3 coding DNA: TGTGCCAGCAGTTACAGTGGGGCCTCCTATAATTCACCCCTCCACTTT. This gives the protein CASSYSGASYNSPLHF.

The chain joins TRBV9 to TRBJ1-1, with D uncertain. This CDR3 is built from 13 residues. Per germline, CDR1 SGDLS and CDR2 YYNGEE. V gave up 0 bases and J gave up 5 bases, with 8 bases separating them. This chain's CDR3 is CASSVVRGTEAFF. The CDR3 DNA sequence: TGTGCCAGCAGCGTAGTTCGAGGGACTGAAGCTTTCTTT.

This chain links TRBV6-1 with TRBJ2-5; D not certain. The CDR3 sequence is 13 residues long. Germline V gene data show CDR1 as MNHNS and CDR2 as SASEGT. The V end was cut by 1 base, the J end by 3 bases, with 6 bases between. The CDR3 sequence: CASSEGPEETQYF. The CDR3 nucleotides read TGTGCCAGCAGTGAAGGGCCTGAAGAGACCCAGTACTTC.

This sequence joins TRBV30 and TRBJ2-2; unclear D gene. The CDR3 is 14 residues long. Germline values: CDR1 GTSNPN, CDR2 SVGIG (reference sequence). With 2 bases removed from V and 2 bases from J, the gap between germline ends came to 9 bases. The CDR3 region is CAWSRSINTGELFF. CDR3 DNA sequence: TGTGCCTGGAGTAGATCCATTAACACCGGGGAGCTGTTTTTT. Filled out from reference TRBV30 and TRBJ2-2, the complete variable domain reads SQTIHQWPATLVQPVGSPLSLECTVEGTSNPNLYWYRQAAGRGLQLLFYSVGIGQISSEVPQNLSASRPQDRQFILSSKKLLLSDSGFYLCAWSRSINTGELFFGEGSRLTVL.

V usage is TRBV25-1 and J usage is TRBJ2-7; D is unclear. CDR3 length equals 13 residues. V was cut by 3 bases and J by 3 bases, with 9 bases left in between. From germline, CDR1 is MGHDK and CDR2 SYGVNS. The CDR3 region has the DNA TGTGCCAGCAGTGAGCCCGGCGGCTACGAGCAGTACTTC. Translating it yields CASSEPGGYEQYF.

The V gene is TRBV30, the J gene TRBJ1-1; tentatively, D is TRBD1 (5 bases). Trimming pared 0 bases from V and 3 bases from J, leaving 11 bases between. The germline V gene has CDR1 GTSNPN and CDR2 SVGIG (reference sequence). The CDR3 totals 14 residues. The CDR3 region is CAWSVRGGDTEAFF. The DNA of the CDR3 is TGTGCCTGGAGTGTACGGGGGGGGGACACTGAAGCTTTCTTT.

This clone occurred once. The rearrangement joins TRBV10-1 to TRBJ2-7; 7 nucleotides match TRBD2. There are 12 residues in the CDR3. The germline CDR1 and CDR2 sequences are WNHNN and SYGVQD (reference sequence). The V and J ends lost 3 bases and 5 bases, in that order; junction bases with no gene match: 1. The DNA for the CDR3 is TGCGCCAGCAGTGATCGGGGGGACGAGCAGTACTTC. This translates into CASSDRGDEQYF.

V and J are TRBV10-3 and TRBJ1-1, with TRBD1 matching over 7 bases. The V and J ends lost 3 bases and 8 bases, in that order; junction bases with no gene match: 3. CDR1 ENHRY and CDR2 SYGVKD come from the germline V gene. This CDR3 is 12 amino acids long. The CDR3 here is CAISDPGQEAFF. The CDR3 DNA reads as TGTGCCATCAGTGATCCGGGACAGGAAGCTTTCTTT.

V is TRBV7-9 and J is TRBJ1-1; D is perhaps TRBD1 (6 bases). Germline V gene sequence: CDR1 SEHNR, CDR2 FQNEAQ (reference sequence). Trimming pared 1 base from V and 7 bases from J, leaving 16 bases between. CDR3 size: 15 residues. This CDR3 reads CASSLVFGQRDEAFF. DNA of the CDR3: TGTGCCAGCAGCTTAGTTTTCGGACAGAGGGATGAAGCTTTCTTT.

The chain combines TRBV6-1 with TRBJ2-1; no reliable D call. With 2 bases removed from V and 9 bases from J, the gap between germline ends came to 8 bases. This CDR3 comprises 12 residues. Germline assignment: CDR1 MNHNS and CDR2 SASEGT. In DNA, the CDR3 is TGTGCCAGCAGTGAATATGGGGTTGAGCAGTTCTTC. Translating it yields CASSEYGVEQFF.

The chain uses TRBV11-3 and TRBJ1-6; D unresolved. CDR1 is SGHNT, CDR2 YENEEA, per germline. V lost 4 bases to trimming and J lost 7 bases, with 8 bases between them. The CDR3 spans 13 residues. This CDR3 is CASSYALNSPLHF. The CDR3 nucleotides are TGTGCCAGCAGCTATGCCTTGAATTCACCCCTCCACTTT.

The chain is built from TRBV14 and TRBJ2-7; D remains ambiguous. CDR1 and CDR2 (germline): SGHDN, FVKESK. Deletions cut 1 base from V and 2 bases from J, with 12 bases between. This CDR3 comprises 15 residues. CDR3 sequence: CASSQGVRFPYEQYF. For the CDR3, the DNA is TGTGCCAGCAGCCAAGGTGTCAGGTTCCCCTACGAGCAGTACTTC.